Included here is one T cell receptor (beta chain) sequence, with context. Its antigen remains unknown. This entry comes from a study of T cell responses to AZD1222 COVID-19 vaccine. Findings and limits, study-wide: Spike-specific TCRs gained breadth and depth after people received two AZD1222 doses. There were mostly white British donors and more females than males, and clonal diversity was possibly underestimated. Of spike-specific TCRs, nearly half reportedly target regions left unmutated in variants.

Clones were sequenced by immunoSEQ multiplex PCR, and TCRdb holds only the in-frame ones, with some missing. The repertoire has 130,000 or so clones, around nine tenths of them found once; the top ten carry 28%. This CDR3 spans 12 amino acids. This specimen was peripheral blood, taken on day 0 of AZD1222 vaccination. This TCR was recovered from an adult in good health. This rearrangement joins TRBV21-1 to TRBJ1-5. TRBV21-1 is given as a pseudogene. For the CDR3, the DNA is TGTGCCAGCAGCAAAGGAAGTCAGCCCCAGCATTTT. Protein: CASSKGSQPQHF.